This is a list of T cell receptor beta chains from one sample in a study of cytotoxic CD8 clonotypes in ibrutinib-treated CLL. Method: immunoSEQ multiplex PCR; TCRdb's copy keeps in-frame clones and lacks some. The sample lists over 120,000 clones, about 80% occurring once. The specimen was PBMCs, collected after 12 months of ibrutinib treatment. The receptors come from a human donor with chronic lymphocytic leukemia. Both conserved end residues are part of each CDR3.

V,CDR3
TRBV11-2,CASSAYSSGANVLTF
TRBV29-1,CSVRGLAGTNEQFF
TRBV9,CASSVATGTSGRVGNIQYF
TRBV28,CASRALPLSNQPQHF
TRBV20-1,CSARDHKEVF
TRBV9,CASSVLSGGNTIYF
TRBV30,CAWTQGLGGNQPQHF
TRBV13,CASSLLLAINEQFF
TRBV19,CASEPGQGFNEQYF
TRBV4-1,CASSQVLPTFGYGYTF
TRBV6-4,CASSRDSKYNEQFF
TRBV29-1,CSVYLAGAETQYF
TRBV5-8,CASSLAIYEQFF
TRBV15,CATSRDLLGNYEQYF
TRBV6-6,CASSQRGPGQGDVQFF
TRBV28,CASNGHSGNQPQHF
TRBV4-2,CASSQGGLAGGDTQYF
TRBV27,CASSLKITDTQYF
TRBV18,CASSPEYQLPNEKLFF
TRBV7-9,CASSLGGRADTDTQYF
TRBV7-6,CASSLLGHKANVLTF
TRBV6-1,CASSAIGQGQSSGNTIYF
TRBV21-1,CASPSGYEQYF
TRBV2,CASSESLVLETQYF
TRBV18,CASSLGQGRYEQYF
TRBV4-2,CASSQEGRTLVYEQYF
TRBV28,CASSFPWTGGSNQPQHF
TRBV18,CASSRSQGSGNQPQHF
TRBV7-3,CASSTLHSSGANVLTF
TRBV7-6,CASSRRASGSPYEQYF
TRBV6-1,CASSGRMNTEAFF
TRBV18,CASSPNRADYGYTF
TRBV18,CASSPGASGRSSYEQYF
TRBV7-2,CASSLAGRYNEQFF
TRBV18,CASSISGYEQYF
TRBV7-9,CASSLSGHVGAGANVLTF
TRBV5-1,CASSLGQGTNTEAFF
TRBV7-8,CASSLGITTYEQYF
TRBV5-5,CASSLRQGGPYEQYF
TRBV29-1,CSATSAGVADTQYF
TRBV7-8,CASSLVTSGSFEQYF
TRBV6-6,CASRDRGTNEKLFF
TRBV7-6,CASSPLGGRFSTNTGELFF
TRBV2,CASSHPASGSTPDTQYF
TRBV11-2,CASSSTGLSYGYTF